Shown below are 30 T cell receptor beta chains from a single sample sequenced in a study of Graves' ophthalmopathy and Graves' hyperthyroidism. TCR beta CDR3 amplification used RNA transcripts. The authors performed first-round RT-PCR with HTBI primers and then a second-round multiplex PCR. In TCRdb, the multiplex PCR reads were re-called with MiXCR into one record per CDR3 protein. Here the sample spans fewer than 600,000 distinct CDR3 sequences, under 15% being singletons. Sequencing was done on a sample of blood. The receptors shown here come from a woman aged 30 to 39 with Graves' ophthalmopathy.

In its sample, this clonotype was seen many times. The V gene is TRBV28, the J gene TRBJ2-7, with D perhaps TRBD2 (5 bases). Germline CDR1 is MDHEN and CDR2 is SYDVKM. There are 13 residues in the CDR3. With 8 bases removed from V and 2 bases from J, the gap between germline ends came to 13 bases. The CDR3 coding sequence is TGTGCCAGCGCACCGGGGTGGGCCTACGAGCAGTACTTC. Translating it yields CASAPGWAYEQYF.

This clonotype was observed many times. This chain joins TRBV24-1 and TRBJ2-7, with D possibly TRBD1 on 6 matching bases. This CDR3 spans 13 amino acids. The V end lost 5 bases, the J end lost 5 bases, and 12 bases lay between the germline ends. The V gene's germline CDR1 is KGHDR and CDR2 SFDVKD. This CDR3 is CATSVTGKDEQYF. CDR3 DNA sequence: TGTGCCACCAGTGTAACAGGGAAGGACGAGCAGTACTTC.

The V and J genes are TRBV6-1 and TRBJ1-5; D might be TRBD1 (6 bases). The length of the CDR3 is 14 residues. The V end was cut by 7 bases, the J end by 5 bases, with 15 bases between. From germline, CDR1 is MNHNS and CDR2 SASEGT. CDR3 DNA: TGTGCCAGCACCCGGGGGGCAGGGGATCAGCCCCAGCATTTT. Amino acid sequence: CASTRGAGDQPQHF.

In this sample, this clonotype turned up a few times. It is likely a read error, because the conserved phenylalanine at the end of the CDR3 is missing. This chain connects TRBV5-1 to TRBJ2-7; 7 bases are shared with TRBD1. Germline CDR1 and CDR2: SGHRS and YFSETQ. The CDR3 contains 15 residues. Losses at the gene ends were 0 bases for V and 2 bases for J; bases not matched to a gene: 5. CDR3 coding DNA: TGCGCCAGCAGCTTGGCACCGGGACAGACCTACGAGCAGTACCTC. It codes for CASSLAPGQTYEQYL.

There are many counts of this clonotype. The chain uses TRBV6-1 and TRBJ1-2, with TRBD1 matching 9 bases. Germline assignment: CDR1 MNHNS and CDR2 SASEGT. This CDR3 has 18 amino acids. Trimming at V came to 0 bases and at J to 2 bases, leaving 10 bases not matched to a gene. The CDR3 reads CASSEAITGGETNYGYTF. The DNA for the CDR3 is TGTGCCAGCAGTGAAGCGATTACAGGGGGCGAGACGAACTATGGCTACACCTTC.

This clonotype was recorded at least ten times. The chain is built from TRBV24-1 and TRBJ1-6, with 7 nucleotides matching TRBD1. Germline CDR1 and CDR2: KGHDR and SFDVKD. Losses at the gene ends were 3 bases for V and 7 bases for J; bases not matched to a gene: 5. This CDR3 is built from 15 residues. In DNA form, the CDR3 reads TGTGCCACCAGTGATCAGACAGGGACGAATTCACCCCTCCACTTT. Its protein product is CATSDQTGTNSPLHF.

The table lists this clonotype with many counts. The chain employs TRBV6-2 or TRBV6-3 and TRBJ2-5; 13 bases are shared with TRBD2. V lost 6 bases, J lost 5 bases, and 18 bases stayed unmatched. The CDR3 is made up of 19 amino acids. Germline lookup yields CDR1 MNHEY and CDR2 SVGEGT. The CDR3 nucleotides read TGTGCCAGCAGCCTATGGACTAGCGGGAGAGGGCCGGAAGGCGAGACCCAGTACTTC. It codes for CASSLWTSGRGPEGETQYF.

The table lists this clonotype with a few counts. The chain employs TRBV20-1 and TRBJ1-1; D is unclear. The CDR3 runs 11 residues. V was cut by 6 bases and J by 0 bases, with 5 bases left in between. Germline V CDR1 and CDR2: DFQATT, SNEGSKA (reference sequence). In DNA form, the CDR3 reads TGCAGTGCAATAATGAACACTGAAGCTTTCTTT. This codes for CSAIMNTEAFF.

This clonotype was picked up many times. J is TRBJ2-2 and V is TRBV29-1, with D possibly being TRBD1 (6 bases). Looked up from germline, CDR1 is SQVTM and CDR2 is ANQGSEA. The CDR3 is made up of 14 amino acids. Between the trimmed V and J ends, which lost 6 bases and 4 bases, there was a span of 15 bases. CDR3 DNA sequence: TGCAGCGTATACAGGGATTCGACCACCGGGGAGCTGTTTTTT. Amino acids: CSVYRDSTTGELFF.

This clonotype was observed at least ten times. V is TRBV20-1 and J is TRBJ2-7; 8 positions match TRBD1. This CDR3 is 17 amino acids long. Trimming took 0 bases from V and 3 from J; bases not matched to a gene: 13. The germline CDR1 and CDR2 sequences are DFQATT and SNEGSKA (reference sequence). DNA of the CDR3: TGCAGTGCTAGAGAGGGGGCAGGGGGCTCCCGGGGCTACGAGCAGTACTTC. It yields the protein CSAREGAGGSRGYEQYF.

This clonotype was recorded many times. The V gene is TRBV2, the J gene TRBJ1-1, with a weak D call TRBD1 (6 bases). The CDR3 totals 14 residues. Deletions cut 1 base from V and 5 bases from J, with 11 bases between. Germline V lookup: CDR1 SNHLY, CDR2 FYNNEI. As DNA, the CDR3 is TGTGCCAGCAGTGAAGGGGCAGGGGAAACTGAAGCTTTCTTT. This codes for CASSEGAGETEAFF.

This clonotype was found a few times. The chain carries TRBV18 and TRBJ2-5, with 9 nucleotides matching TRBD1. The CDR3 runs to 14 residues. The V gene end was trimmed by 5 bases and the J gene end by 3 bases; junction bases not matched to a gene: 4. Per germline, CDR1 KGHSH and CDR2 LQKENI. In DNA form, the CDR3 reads TGTGCCAGCTCAACCCGACAGGGGGAAGAGACCCAGTACTTC. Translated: CASSTRQGEETQYF.

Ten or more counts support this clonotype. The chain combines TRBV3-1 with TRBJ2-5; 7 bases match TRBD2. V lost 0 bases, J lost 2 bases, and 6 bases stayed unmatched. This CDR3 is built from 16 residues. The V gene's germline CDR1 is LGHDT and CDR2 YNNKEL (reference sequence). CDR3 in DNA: TGTGCCAGCAGCCAAGAGTCTAGCGGTAAACAAGAGACCCAGTACTTC. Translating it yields CASSQESSGKQETQYF.

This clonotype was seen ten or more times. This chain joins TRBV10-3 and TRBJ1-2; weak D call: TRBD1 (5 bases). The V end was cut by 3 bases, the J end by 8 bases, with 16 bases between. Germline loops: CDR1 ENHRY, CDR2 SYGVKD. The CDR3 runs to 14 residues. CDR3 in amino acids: CAISESGLNSGYTF. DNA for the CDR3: TGTGCCATCAGTGAATCAGGGCTTAACAGCGGCTACACCTTC.

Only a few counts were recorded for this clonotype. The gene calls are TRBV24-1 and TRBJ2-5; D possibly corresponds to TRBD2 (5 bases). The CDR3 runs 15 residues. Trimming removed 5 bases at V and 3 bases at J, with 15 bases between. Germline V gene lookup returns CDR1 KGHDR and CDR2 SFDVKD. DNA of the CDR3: TGTGCCACCAGTGCCCCTCGGGGAGCGAAAGAGACCCAGTACTTC. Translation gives CATSAPRGAKETQYF.

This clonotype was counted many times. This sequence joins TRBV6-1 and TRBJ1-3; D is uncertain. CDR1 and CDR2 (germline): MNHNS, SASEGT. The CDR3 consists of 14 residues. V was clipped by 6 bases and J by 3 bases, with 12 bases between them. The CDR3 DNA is TGTGCCAGCAGGCACCGGGCAAGTGGAAACACCATATATTTT. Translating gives CASRHRASGNTIYF.

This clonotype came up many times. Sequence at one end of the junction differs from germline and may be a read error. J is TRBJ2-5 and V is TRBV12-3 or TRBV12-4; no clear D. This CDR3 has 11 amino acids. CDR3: CASSLSRVRHF. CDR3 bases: TGTGCCAGCAGTCTCTCAAGGGTGCGGCACTTC.

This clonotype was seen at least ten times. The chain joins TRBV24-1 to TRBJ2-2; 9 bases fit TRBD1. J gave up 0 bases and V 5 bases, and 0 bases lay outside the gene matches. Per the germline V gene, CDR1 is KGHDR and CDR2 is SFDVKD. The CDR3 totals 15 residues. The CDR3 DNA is TGTGCCACCAGTGGACAGGGGGCGAACACCGGGGAGCTGTTTTTT. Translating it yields CATSGQGANTGELFF.

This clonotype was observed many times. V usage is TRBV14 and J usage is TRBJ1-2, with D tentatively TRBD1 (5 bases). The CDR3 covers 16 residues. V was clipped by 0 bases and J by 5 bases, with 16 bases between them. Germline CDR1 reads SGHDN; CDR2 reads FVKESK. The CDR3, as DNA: TGTGCCAGCAGCCAAGATCTTGCCCAGGGTCGATATGGCTACACCTTC. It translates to CASSQDLAQGRYGYTF. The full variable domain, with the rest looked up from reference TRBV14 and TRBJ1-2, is EAGVTQFPSHSVIEKGQTVTLRCDPISGHDNLYWYRRVMGKEIKFLLHFVKESKQDESGMPNNRFLAERTGGTYSTLKVQPAELEDSGVYFCASSQDLAQGRYGYTFGSGTRLTVV.

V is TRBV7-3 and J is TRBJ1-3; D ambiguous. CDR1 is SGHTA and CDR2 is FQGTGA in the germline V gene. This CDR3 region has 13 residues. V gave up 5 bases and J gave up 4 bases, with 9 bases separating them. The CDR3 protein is CASSPIVGNTIYF. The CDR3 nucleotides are TGTGCCAGCAGCCCGATAGTGGGAAACACCATATATTTT.

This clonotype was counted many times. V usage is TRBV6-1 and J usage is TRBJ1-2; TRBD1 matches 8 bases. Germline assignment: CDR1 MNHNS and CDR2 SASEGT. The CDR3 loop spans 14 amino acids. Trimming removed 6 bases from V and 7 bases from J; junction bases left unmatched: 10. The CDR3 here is CASSPGQGASGYTF. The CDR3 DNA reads TGTGCCAGCAGCCCCGGACAGGGAGCGAGTGGCTACACCTTC.

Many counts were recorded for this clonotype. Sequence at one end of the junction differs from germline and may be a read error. The CDR3: CASSGTASDF. The CDR3 DNA reads TGTGCCAGCAGTGGGACAGCATCGGACTTC. The chain recombines TRBV2 with TRBJ2-7; maybe TRBD1 (6 bases). The CDR3 contains 10 residues. Per the germline V gene, CDR1 is SNHLY and CDR2 is FYNNEI.

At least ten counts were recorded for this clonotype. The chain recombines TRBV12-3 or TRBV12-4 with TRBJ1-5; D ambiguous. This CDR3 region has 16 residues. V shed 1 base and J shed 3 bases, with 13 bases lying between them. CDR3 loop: CASSLGVQTNNQPQHF. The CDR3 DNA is TGTGCCAGCAGTTTAGGAGTCCAGACCAACAATCAGCCCCAGCATTTT.

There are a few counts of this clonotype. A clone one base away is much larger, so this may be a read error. CDR3 nucleotides: TGTGCCTGGAAGTTCCAGTGGGACACTGAAGCTTGCTTT. Encoded protein: CAWKFQWDTEACF. The chain combines TRBV30 with TRBJ1-1; D possibly corresponds to TRBD1 (6 bases). In germline, CDR1 is GTSNPN, CDR2 SVGIG (reference sequence). CDR3 length: 13 amino acids.

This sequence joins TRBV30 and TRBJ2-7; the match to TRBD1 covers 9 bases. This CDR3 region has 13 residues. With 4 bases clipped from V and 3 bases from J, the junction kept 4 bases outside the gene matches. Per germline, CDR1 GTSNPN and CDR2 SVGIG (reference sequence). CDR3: CAWTQGAVYEQYF. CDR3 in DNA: TGTGCCTGGACACAGGGGGCGGTCTACGAGCAGTACTTC.

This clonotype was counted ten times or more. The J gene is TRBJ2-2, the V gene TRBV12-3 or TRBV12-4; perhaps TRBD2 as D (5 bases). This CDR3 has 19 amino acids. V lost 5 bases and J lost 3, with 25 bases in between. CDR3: CASSPTLNSLAQYTGELFF. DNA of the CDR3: TGTGCCAGCAGTCCAACCCTAAACTCCTTAGCGCAGTACACCGGGGAGCTGTTTTTT.

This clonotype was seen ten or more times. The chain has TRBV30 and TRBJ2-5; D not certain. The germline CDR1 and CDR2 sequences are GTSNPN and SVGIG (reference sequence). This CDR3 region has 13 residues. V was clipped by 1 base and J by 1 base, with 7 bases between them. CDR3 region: CAWSGALQETQYF. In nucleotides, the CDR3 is TGTGCCTGGAGTGGCGCCCTCCAAGAGACCCAGTACTTC.

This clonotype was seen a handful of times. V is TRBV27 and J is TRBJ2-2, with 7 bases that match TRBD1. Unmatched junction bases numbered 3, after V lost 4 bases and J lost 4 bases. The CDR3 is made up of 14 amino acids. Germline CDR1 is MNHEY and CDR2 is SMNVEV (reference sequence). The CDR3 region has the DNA TGTGCCAGCAGTTCCACAGGGGCCACCGGGGAGCTGTTTTTT. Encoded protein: CASSSTGATGELFF.

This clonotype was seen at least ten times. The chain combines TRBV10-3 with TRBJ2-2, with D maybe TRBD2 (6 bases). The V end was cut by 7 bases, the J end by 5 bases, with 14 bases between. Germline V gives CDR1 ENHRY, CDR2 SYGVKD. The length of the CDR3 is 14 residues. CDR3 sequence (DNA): TGTGCCATCAAGGCTGTTAGCGGTACCGGGGAGCTGTTTTTT. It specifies CAIKAVSGTGELFF.

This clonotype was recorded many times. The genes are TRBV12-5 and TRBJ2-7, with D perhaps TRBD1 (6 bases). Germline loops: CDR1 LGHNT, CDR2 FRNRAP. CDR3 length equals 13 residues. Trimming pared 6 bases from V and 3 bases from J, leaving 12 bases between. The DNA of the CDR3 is TGTGCTAGTGGGAGGGACACTAACTACGAGCAGTACTTC. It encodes CASGRDTNYEQYF.